The rows below give T cell receptor beta chains drawn from one sample of a study of blood T cell repertoires in COVID-19. The repertoire was sequenced with immunoSEQ multiplex PCR; TCRdb's copy has only in-frame clones and lacks some. The sample includes over 85,000 clones, around 88% of them seen just once. Sequenced sample: peripheral blood. The receptors shown here come from a woman in her sixties or seventies with acute or convalescent COVID-19. Each CDR3 is given with its conserved first and last residue. D genes are given only for firm matches. Clone size is not always given. Where it is, it says once, few, many or a class for expanded clones.

TRBD2	-	TRBV2	TRBJ2-7	TGTGCCACCAGGAAGTCCGGGACTAGGTATGGCGAGCAGTACTTC	CATRKSGTRYGEQYF
-	-	TRBV2	TRBJ1-1	TGTGCCAGCAGCGCAGGGTACACTGAAGCTTTCTTT	CASSAGYTEAFF
-	-	TRBV6-9	TRBJ2-1	TGTGCCAGTATTAGCGGTCTCTACAATGAGCAGTTCTTC	CASISGLYNEQFF
TRBD1	-	TRBV27	TRBJ2-7	TGTGCCAGCAGTTTATCCAATGGACAGGTGGGTTACGAGCAGTACTTC	CASSLSNGQVGYEQYF
TRBD1	-	TRBV24-1	TRBJ2-2	TGTGCCACCAGTGAAAGGACAGGGGCGAAGGGCGGGGAGCTGTTTTTT	CATSERTGAKGGELFF
-	-	TRBV11-2	TRBJ1-3	TGTGCCAGCAGCTTACAATCTGGAAACACCATATATTTT	CASSLQSGNTIYF
-	-	TRBV10-3	TRBJ2-7	TGTGCCATCAAAACCGAAACAGGGCTATACGAGCAGTACTTC	CAIKTETGLYEQYF
-	-	TRBV27	TRBJ2-7	TGTGCCAGCAGTCCCCTATTTAACTACGAGCAGTACTTC	CASSPLFNYEQYF
-	-	TRBV7-3	TRBJ1-1	TGTGCCAGTGCCTCCACCGGGGGATATTCTGAAGCTTTCTTT	CASASTGGYSEAFF
-	-	TRBV29-1	TRBJ1-6	TGCAGCGCTTCGGAGGGGCAGAAGAATTCACCCCTCCACTTT	CSASEGQKNSPLHF
-	-	TRBV2	TRBJ2-5	TGTGCCAGCAGTGTTGGAGTTTTGGAGACCCAGTACTTC	CASSVGVLETQYF
-	-	TRBV2	TRBJ1-3	TGTGCCAGCAGTCTGACAGGTCCCTCTGGAAACACCATATATTTT	CASSLTGPSGNTIYF
-	-	TRBV3-1/TRBV3-2	TRBJ2-3	TGTGCCAGCAGCCCCTCACAGGGAGAAACAGATACGCAGTATTTT	CASSPSQGETDTQYF
TRBD1	-	TRBV19	TRBJ2-1	TGTGCCAGTAGTATTTTGGGGACAGGGGAGTGGGGCTCCTACAATGAGCAGTTCTTC	CASSILGTGEWGSYNEQFF
TRBD2	-	TRBV29-1	TRBJ2-5	TGCAGCGTTGAGAGACTAGCGGGGGAGGGGACCCAGTACTTC	CSVERLAGEGTQYF
-	once	TRBV1	TRBJ2-5	TGCACCAGCAGCCAAGGGGGTTCACTAGCGGGGGTTCAAGAGACCCAGTACTTC	CTSSQGGSLAGVQETQYF
-	-	TRBV7-9	TRBJ1-1	TGTGCCAGCAGCTTAATGGAGACAGAAAACACTGAAGCTTTCTTT	CASSLMETENTEAFF
TRBD2	-	TRBV5-1	TRBJ2-3	TGCGCCAGCAGCTTCTCCCCCAGCGGGGGGGCCGTAGATACGCAGTATTTT	CASSFSPSGGAVDTQYF
-	-	TRBV27	TRBJ1-2	TGTGCCAGCAGTTTATCTTCAGGGGTCTCTGGCTACACCTTC	CASSLSSGVSGYTF
TRBD1	-	TRBV24-1	TRBJ2-1	TGTGCCACCGGCGGGACAGGGGTCCATGAGCAGTTCTTC	CATGGTGVHEQFF
TRBD1	-	TRBV2	TRBJ1-1	TGTGCCAGCAACTGGGACAGGGGGAACACTGAAGCTTTCTTT	CASNWDRGNTEAFF
TRBD2	-	TRBV27	TRBJ2-7	TGTGCCAGCGGTCGGGGACTAGCGGGAAACTCCTACGAGCAGTACTTC	CASGRGLAGNSYEQYF
TRBD1	-	TRBV5-4	TRBJ1-1	TGTGCCAGCAGCCCAGGGGGTATGTCGGACACTGAAGCTTTCTTT	CASSPGGMSDTEAFF
-	-	TRBV5-6	TRBJ2-2	TGTGCCAGCAGCTACGGGGTGACCGGGGAGCTGTTTTTT	CASSYGVTGELFF
-	-	TRBV19	TRBJ1-1	TGTGCCAGTAGTATCACAGGGCGGCCCACTGAAGCTTTCTTT	CASSITGRPTEAFF
-	-	TRBV7-2	TRBJ2-2	TGTGCCAGCAGCCGTGACAGTGGGACCGGGGAGCTGTTTTTT	CASSRDSGTGELFF
-	-	TRBV3-1/TRBV3-2	TRBJ2-7	TGTGCCAGCAGCCCAGGATTCCTTAAATCCTACGAGCAGTACTTC	CASSPGFLKSYEQYF
TRBD1	-	TRBV29-1	TRBJ1-4	TGCAGCGTTCAACAGGGGGCAACTAATGAAAAACTGTTTTTT	CSVQQGATNEKLFF
-	-	TRBV6-6	TRBJ1-2	TGTGCCAGCAGCCAGACAGGAAACTATGGCTACACCTTC	CASSQTGNYGYTF
TRBD1	-	TRBV5-1	TRBJ1-1	TGCGCCAGCAAACGGACAGGAGAAAACGAAGCTTTCTTT	CASKRTGENEAFF
-	-	TRBV28	TRBJ2-7	TGTGCCAGCAGTAGGCCAGCTAGCGACTCCTACGAGCAGTACTTC	CASSRPASDSYEQYF
TRBD1	-	TRBV2	TRBJ2-2	TGTGCCAGCCAACAGGACAGGGGCACCGGGGAGCTGTTTTTT	CASQQDRGTGELFF
-	-	TRBV30	TRBJ1-2	TGTGCCTGGAGTGCTACTAACTATGGCTACACCTTC	CAWSATNYGYTF
-	-	TRBV6-4	TRBJ2-5	TGTGCCAGCGGTGGGCTTAGCGGACGACAAGAGACCCAGTACTTC	CASGGLSGRQETQYF
TRBD1	-	TRBV7-8	TRBJ1-5	TGTGCCAGCAGCTTAGCGAGGTGGCAGGGGGCGCGGGGCCTTAGGCAGCCCCAGCATTTT	CASSLARWQGARGLRQPQHF